A selection of T cell receptor beta chains follows, all from one sample in a study of identical twins. TCRdb redid the calling of the 5' RACE reads with MiXCR, one entry per CDR3 protein. The sample lists fewer than 800,000 distinct CDR3 sequences; 7.1% were seen once. This same sample was also taken into another study, of yellow fever vaccine responses in identical twins.

Sequences were obtained from PBMCs. The receptors derive from a woman under 30 in good health. The CDR3 runs from the conserved cysteine through the conserved F or W.

j_gene: TRBJ2-2
len: 18
v_gene: TRBV11-1
CDR3aa: CASSLRASGRGNTGELFF

j_gene: TRBJ2-2
len: 13
v_gene: TRBV20-1
CDR3aa: CSASTGGTGELFF

j_gene: TRBJ2-1
len: 17
v_gene: TRBV5-1
CDR3aa: CASSLAVGASRYNEQFF

j_gene: TRBJ2-2
len: 14
v_gene: TRBV15
CDR3aa: CATRAGGITGELFF

j_gene: TRBJ2-5
len: 14
v_gene: TRBV24-1
CDR3aa: CATSATDSKETQYF

j_gene: TRBJ2-1
len: 16
v_gene: TRBV10-2
CDR3aa: CASSGRTGAGSNEQFF

j_gene: TRBJ2-7
len: 16
v_gene: TRBV7-8
CDR3aa: CASSLTLAGGFYEQYF

j_gene: TRBJ1-3
len: 17
v_gene: TRBV11-2
CDR3aa: CASSTRATGRSGNTIYF

j_gene: TRBJ1-1
len: 14
v_gene: TRBV12-3/TRBV12-4
CDR3aa: CASIPGLSHTEAFF

j_gene: TRBJ2-7
len: 16
v_gene: TRBV4-1
CDR3aa: CASSQAGLAGEDEQYF

j_gene: TRBJ2-1
len: 18
v_gene: TRBV13
CDR3aa: CASSLAPRLAGLYNEQFF

j_gene: TRBJ2-1
len: 16
v_gene: TRBV7-9
CDR3aa: CASSLGAGSSYNEQFF

j_gene: TRBJ2-1
len: 15
v_gene: TRBV5-5
CDR3aa: CASRHTWEGYNEQFF

j_gene: TRBJ1-2
len: 12
v_gene: TRBV10-3
CDR3aa: CAISEEDYGYTF

j_gene: TRBJ2-1
len: 13
v_gene: TRBV5-6
CDR3aa: CASSSRQVPEQFF

j_gene: TRBJ1-4
len: 15
v_gene: TRBV7-9
CDR3aa: CASSLGLATNEKLFF

j_gene: TRBJ2-3
len: 16
v_gene: TRBV6-2/TRBV6-3
CDR3aa: CASSTRGKTSTDTQYF

j_gene: TRBJ1-2
len: 13
v_gene: TRBV12-3/TRBV12-4
CDR3aa: CASTRGVSYGYTF

j_gene: TRBJ1-2
len: 15
v_gene: TRBV5-1
CDR3aa: CASSNSPGQFTGYTF

j_gene: TRBJ1-1
len: 14
v_gene: TRBV7-6
CDR3aa: CASSLAGEGTEAFF

j_gene: TRBJ2-4
len: 15
v_gene: TRBV12-3/TRBV12-4
CDR3aa: CASSPTAAAKNIQYF

j_gene: TRBJ2-1
len: 14
v_gene: TRBV20-1
CDR3aa: CSAGTAGGYNEQFF

j_gene: TRBJ2-1
len: 17
v_gene: TRBV18
CDR3aa: CASSQKGLASSYNEQFF

j_gene: TRBJ2-3
len: 11
v_gene: TRBV29-1
CDR3aa: CSVVPKDTQYF

j_gene: TRBJ2-3
len: 14
v_gene: TRBV24-1
CDR3aa: CATSVDPHTDTQYF

j_gene: TRBJ2-5
len: 13
v_gene: TRBV12-3/TRBV12-4
CDR3aa: CASTLATQETQYF

j_gene: TRBJ2-3
len: 15
v_gene: TRBV10-3
CDR3aa: CASGNASGRADTQYF

j_gene: TRBJ2-7
len: 16
v_gene: TRBV7-9
CDR3aa: CASSSGPGLAYYEQYF

j_gene: TRBJ2-5
len: 14
v_gene: TRBV5-1
CDR3aa: CASSLSRLLETQYF

j_gene: TRBJ2-1
len: 16
v_gene: TRBV27
CDR3aa: CASRRQDSSPYNEQFF

j_gene: TRBJ1-2
len: 13
v_gene: TRBV12-3/TRBV12-4
CDR3aa: CASSLGTVIGYTF

j_gene: TRBJ2-1
len: 15
v_gene: TRBV11-2
CDR3aa: CASSLAAGDPNEQFF

j_gene: TRBJ2-5
len: 14
v_gene: TRBV12-3/TRBV12-4
CDR3aa: CASSWTGGLETQYF

j_gene: TRBJ1-1
len: 14
v_gene: TRBV28
CDR3aa: CASNKQGWNTEAFF

j_gene: TRBJ1-1
len: 15
v_gene: TRBV25-1
CDR3aa: CASRDRGTLNTEAFF

j_gene: TRBJ2-5
len: 15
v_gene: TRBV7-2
CDR3aa: CASSPVSSEQRAQYF

j_gene: TRBJ1-5
len: 14
v_gene: TRBV5-6
CDR3aa: CASSLAAGWEPQHF